These T cell receptor beta chains were read from a single sample in a study of cytomegalovirus exposure and HLA in healthy donors. Clones were read by immunoSEQ multiplex PCR, and TCRdb kept only the in-frame ones, dropping some. The table records a few hundred thousand clones, almost 85% of them present only once. Sample: PBMCs. Receptors were obtained from a woman aged 40-49 years in good health and CMV-seronegative. CDR3s leave out the opening cysteine and the closing phenylalanine or tryptophan. Each record gives: V gene, J gene, CDR3 protein.

V: TRBV29-1
J: TRBJ2-7
CDR3: SVGPRAGSYEQY

V: TRBV7-3
J: TRBJ2-5
CDR3: ASSLTTGLAGGNQETQY

V: TRBV11-2
J: TRBJ2-7
CDR3: ASSSGAGSYEQY

V: TRBV30
J: TRBJ1-1
CDR3: AFSRGSLPNTEAF

V: TRBV7-7
J: TRBJ2-1
CDR3: ASSLSWGPPYNEQF

V: TRBV21-1
J: TRBJ1-3
CDR3: ASSNEGGGARNTIY

V: TRBV28
J: TRBJ1-2
CDR3: ASSLTGSFGVYGYT

V: TRBV5-1
J: TRBJ1-2
CDR3: ASSLTQAINYGYT

V: TRBV19
J: TRBJ1-5
CDR3: ASSFRQVVQPQH

V: TRBV28
J: TRBJ1-4
CDR3: ASRSGQNEKLF

V: TRBV5-1
J: TRBJ2-5
CDR3: ASSGSGGQETQY

V: TRBV9
J: TRBJ2-3
CDR3: ASSAVTGAGTDTQY

V: TRBV7-9
J: TRBJ1-5
CDR3: ASSSGFQPQH

V: TRBV4-1
J: TRBJ2-2
CDR3: ASSQVPGGVNTGELF

V: TRBV28
J: TRBJ2-7
CDR3: ASSLARHGEQY

V: TRBV6-5
J: TRBJ1-1
CDR3: ATRTGDRNTEAF

V: TRBV28
J: TRBJ2-5
CDR3: ASSSPQGFKETQY

V: TRBV4-1
J: TRBJ1-2
CDR3: ASSQGSGGVVGYT

V: TRBV5-1
J: TRBJ1-4
CDR3: ASSYGQGNEKLF

V: TRBV5-1
J: TRBJ1-1
CDR3: ASSLAPGMDTEAF

V: TRBV27
J: TRBJ2-3
CDR3: ASSLYYLAGASTDTQY

V: TRBV5-1
J: TRBJ1-3
CDR3: ASSPTGAGNTIY

V: TRBV5-6
J: TRBJ1-1
CDR3: ASSLASYGGTEAF

V: TRBV5-6
J: TRBJ1-5
CDR3: ASSGLRLPNQPQH

V: TRBV5-1
J: TRBJ2-7
CDR3: ASSLRGSPSYEQY

V: TRBV30
J: TRBJ1-1
CDR3: AWSRFNPTGFLNTEAF